This TCR beta chain is from a study of blood T cell repertoires in COVID-19. At the level of the study: T cells, B-cell-depleted T cells, or PBMCs supplied cDNA or gDNA.

The method was immunoSEQ multiplex PCR; TCRdb's version includes in-frame clones alone and lacks a portion of them. This table has around 29,000 clones, about two thirds appearing once. Sequenced input: peripheral blood. This receptor was identified in a human donor in a cohort sampled during active COVID-19.

Here the CDR3 DNA reads TGTGCCAGCAGCACTAGGGACAGGGGGCGCGCCTATGGCTACACCTTC. It codes for CASSTRDRGRAYGYTF. The V and J genes are TRBV27 and TRBJ1-2; TRBD1 matches at 12 bases. J gave up 4 bases and V 6 bases, and 9 bases lay outside the gene matches. The CDR3 has 16 residues. CDR1 and CDR2 from the germline V gene are MNHEY and SMNVEV (reference sequence).